This T cell receptor beta chain emerged from a study of blood T cell repertoires in COVID-19 (TCRdb year 2020). Regarding the study in general: Samples covering the acute and convalescent phases of COVID-19 were provided by collaborators in the United States, Italy and Spain. Samples came from the ongoing ImmuneRACE study (first 160 participants) plus 1,254 subjects from 6 global collaborators. Deeply sampled blood TCRbeta repertoires from subjects exposed to, actively infected with, or recovered from COVID-19 were included in the dataset. The prospective study material was composed of cDNA or gDNA derived from T cells, B-cell-depleted T cells, or PBMCs. The repertoires were released in a freely available public database meant as a resource for research on the immune response to SARS-CoV-2. Where HLA class I and class II types were available, the types were taken from metadata supplied by the sample provider, not from assay-based typing. Nearly every sample came with metadata listing a de-identified subject ID, COVID-19 status, age in years and sex. Broader findings and caveats from the paper: The quantity of clinical and demographic metadata differed by source and by participant and was supplied without curation.

This clone was recorded once. The target of this receptor is not known. The record has no base qualities; no much larger clone is one base away. Each collaborating institution followed its own protocols to collect whole blood in K2EDTA tubes. For TCRbeta analysis, collaborators shipped samples as frozen whole blood, isolated PBMCs, or DNA extracted from either of those sample types. CDR1 and CDR2, looked up from the germline V gene, are MGHRA and YSYEKL. The CDR3 starts with the cysteine, ends with the phenylalanine, and has 18 residues. The DNA shown is the 54-base CDR3, in frame from base 1. V ends up 1 base short and J 0 bases short, with an unmatched junction base count of 8. TCRbeta CDR3 regions were amplified from genomic DNA using the immunoSEQ Assay, a bias-controlled multiplex PCR. The study's own analysis went as follows. Nucleated cell counts per sample were estimated from amplification of reference gene primers within the assay. Sequence reads were collapsed and filtered to measure the absolute abundance of every unique TCRbeta CDR3 rearrangement. Productive Simpson clonality was computed per sample as the square root of Simpson's diversity index over productive rearrangements. The immuneACCESS repertoire file appears here via TCRdb, limited to in-frame rearrangements. These files lack a portion of the clones; in checked studies, under half of the deficit traces to unresolved V genes, and the cause of the others is not known. V, J and clone size were drawn from that table, and D and trimming were deduced from the DNA. For this sample there are around 300,000 clones; around four fifths appear just once. The top ten clonotypes cover less than 4.5% of the sample.

The receptor was derived from a woman in her fifties or sixties with active or convalescent COVID-19. Sequencing used peripheral blood. The V and J genes are TRBV4-1 and TRBJ2-1, and TRBD2 aligns with 8 junction nucleotides. The DNA sequence reads TGCGCCAGCAGCCAAGTCCTGTGGACTAGCTCCTCCTACAATGAGCAGTTCTTC. Its product reads: CASSQVLWTSSSYNEQFF.